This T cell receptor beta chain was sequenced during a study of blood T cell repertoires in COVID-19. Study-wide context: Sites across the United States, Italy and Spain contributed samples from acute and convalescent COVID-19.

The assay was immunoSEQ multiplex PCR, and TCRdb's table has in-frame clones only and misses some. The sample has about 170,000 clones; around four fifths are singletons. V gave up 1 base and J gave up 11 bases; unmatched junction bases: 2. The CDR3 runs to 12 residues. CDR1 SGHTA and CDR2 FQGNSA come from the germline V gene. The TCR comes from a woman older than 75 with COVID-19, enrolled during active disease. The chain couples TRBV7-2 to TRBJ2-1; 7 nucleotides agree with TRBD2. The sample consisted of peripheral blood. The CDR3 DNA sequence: TGTGCCAGCAGCTTAGATAGCGGGCAGCAGTTCTTC. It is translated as CASSLDSGQQFF.